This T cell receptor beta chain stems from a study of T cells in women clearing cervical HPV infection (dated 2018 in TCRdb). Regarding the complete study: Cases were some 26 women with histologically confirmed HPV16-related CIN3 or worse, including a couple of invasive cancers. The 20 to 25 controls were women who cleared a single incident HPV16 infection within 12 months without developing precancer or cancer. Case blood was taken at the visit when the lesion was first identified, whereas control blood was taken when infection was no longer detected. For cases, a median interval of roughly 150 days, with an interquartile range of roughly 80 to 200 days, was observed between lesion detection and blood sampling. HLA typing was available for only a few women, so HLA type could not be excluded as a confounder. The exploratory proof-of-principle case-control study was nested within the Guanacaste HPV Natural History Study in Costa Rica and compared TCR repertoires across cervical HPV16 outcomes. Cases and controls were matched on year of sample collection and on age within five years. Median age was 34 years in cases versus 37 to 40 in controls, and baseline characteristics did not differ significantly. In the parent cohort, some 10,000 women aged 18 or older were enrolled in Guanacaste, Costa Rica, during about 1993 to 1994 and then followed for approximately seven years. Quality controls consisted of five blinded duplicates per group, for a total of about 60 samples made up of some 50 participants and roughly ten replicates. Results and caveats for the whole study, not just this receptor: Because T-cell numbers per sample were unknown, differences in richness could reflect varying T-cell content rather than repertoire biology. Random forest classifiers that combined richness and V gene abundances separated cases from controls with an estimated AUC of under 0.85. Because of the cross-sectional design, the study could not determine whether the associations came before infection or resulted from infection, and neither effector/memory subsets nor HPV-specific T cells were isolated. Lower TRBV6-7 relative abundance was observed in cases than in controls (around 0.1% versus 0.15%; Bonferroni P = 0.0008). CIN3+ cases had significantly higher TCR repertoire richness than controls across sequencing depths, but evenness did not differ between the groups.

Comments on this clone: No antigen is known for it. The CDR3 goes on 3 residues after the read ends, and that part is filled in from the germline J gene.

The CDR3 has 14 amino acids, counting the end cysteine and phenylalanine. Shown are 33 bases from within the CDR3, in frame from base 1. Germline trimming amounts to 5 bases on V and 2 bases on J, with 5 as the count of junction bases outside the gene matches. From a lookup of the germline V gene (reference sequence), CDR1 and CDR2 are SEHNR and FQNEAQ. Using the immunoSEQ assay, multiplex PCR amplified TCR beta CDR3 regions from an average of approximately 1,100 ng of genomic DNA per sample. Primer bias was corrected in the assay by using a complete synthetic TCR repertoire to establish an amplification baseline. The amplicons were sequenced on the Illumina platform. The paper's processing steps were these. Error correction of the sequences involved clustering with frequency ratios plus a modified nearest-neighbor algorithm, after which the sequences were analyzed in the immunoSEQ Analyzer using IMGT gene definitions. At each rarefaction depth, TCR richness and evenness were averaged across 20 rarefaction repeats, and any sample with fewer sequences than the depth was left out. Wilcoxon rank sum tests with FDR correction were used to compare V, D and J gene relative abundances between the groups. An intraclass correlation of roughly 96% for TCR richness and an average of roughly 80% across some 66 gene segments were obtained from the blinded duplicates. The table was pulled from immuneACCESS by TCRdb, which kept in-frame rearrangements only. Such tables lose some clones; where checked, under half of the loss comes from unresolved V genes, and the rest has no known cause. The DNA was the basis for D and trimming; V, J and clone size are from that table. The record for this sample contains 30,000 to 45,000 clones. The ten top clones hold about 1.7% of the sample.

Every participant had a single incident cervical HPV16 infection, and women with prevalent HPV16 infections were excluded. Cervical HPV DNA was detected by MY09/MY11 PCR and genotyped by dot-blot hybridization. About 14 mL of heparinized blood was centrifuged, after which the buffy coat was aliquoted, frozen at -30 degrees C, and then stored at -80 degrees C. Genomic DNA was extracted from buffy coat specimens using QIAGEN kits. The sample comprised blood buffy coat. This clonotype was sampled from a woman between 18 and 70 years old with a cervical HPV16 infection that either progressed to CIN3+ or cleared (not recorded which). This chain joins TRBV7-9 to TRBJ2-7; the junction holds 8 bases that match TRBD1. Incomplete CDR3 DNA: TGTGCCAGCAGCCCTGGACAGGGCCCCTACGAG. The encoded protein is CASSPGQGPYE. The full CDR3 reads CASSPGQGPYEQYF.